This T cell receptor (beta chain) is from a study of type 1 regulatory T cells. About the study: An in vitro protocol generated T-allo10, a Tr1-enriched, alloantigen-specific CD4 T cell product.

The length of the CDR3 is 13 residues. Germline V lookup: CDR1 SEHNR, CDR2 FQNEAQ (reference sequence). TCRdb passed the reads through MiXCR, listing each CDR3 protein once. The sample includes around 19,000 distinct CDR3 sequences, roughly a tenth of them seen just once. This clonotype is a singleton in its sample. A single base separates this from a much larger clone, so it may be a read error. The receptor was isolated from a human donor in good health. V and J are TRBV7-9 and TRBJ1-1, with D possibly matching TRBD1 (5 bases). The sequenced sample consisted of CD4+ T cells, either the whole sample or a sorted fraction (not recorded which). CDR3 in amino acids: CAGSPGRITEAFF. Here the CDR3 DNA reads TGTGCCGGCAGCCCGGGGCGGATCACTGAAGCTTTCTTT.